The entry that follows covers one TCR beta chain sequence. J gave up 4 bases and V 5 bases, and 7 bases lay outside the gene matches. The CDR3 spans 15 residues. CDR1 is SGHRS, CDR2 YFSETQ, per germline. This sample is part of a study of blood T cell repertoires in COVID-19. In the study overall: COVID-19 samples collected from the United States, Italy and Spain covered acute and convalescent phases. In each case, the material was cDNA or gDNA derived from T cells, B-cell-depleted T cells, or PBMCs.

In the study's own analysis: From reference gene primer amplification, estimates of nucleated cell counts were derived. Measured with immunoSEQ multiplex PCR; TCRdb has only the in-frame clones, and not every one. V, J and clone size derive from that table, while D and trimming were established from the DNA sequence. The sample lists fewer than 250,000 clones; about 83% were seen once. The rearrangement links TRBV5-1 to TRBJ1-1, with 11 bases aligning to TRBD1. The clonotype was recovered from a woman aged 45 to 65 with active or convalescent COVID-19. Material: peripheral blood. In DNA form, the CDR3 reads TGCGCCAGCAGGTATTCCGGGACAGGGGGCACTGAAGCTTTCTTT. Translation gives CASRYSGTGGTEAFF.